The 15 T cell receptor beta chains in this list originate from one sample, sequenced in a study of T cells in Graves' hyperthyroidism and ophthalmopathy. Using RNA transcripts as the source, TCR beta CDR3 regions were amplified. A first-round RT-PCR of the TCR CDR3 used the HTBI primer set. TCRdb itself ran the multiplex PCR reads through MiXCR, one entry per CDR3 protein. This table holds hundreds of thousands of distinct CDR3 sequences, around 20% found once. Sequences were obtained from blood. The receptors here all came from a man aged 30-40 years with Graves' ophthalmopathy.

The chain employs TRBV2 and TRBJ2-3; possibly TRBD2 for D (5 bases). With 4 bases removed from V and 0 bases from J, the gap between germline ends came to 11 bases. The CDR3 is made up of 15 amino acids. Germline V CDR1 and CDR2: SNHLY, FYNNEI. As DNA, the CDR3 is TGTGCCAGCAGTGGCGAGGGCCTCAGCACAGATACGCAGTATTTT. Amino acids: CASSGEGLSTDTQYF. Using reference TRBV2 and TRBJ2-3 for the parts outside the CDR3, the full variable domain is EPEVTQTPSHQVTQMGQEVILRCVPISNHLYFYWYRQILGQKVEFLVSFYNNEISEKSEIFDDQFSVERPDGSNFTLKIRSTKLEDSAMYFCASSGEGLSTDTQYFGPGTRLTVL.

Of note for this clonotype: A read error may produce the germline difference seen at one junction end. This chain uses TRBV24-1 with TRBJ2-3; D may be TRBD1 (6 bases). Looked up from germline, CDR1 is KGHDR and CDR2 is SFDVKD. This CDR3 is built from 14 residues. The CDR3 loop reads CATSVTGQPDTQYF. CDR3 coding DNA: TGTGCCACCAGTGTCACAGGGCAGCCAGATACACAGTATTTT.

A word on this clonotype: This may stem from a read error, because a much larger clone lies one nucleotide away. The rearrangement joins TRBV12-3 or TRBV12-4 to TRBJ1-6; 8 bases align to TRBD1. This CDR3 region has 14 residues. CDR3 region: CVSSFQGADSPLHF. The DNA for the CDR3 is TGTGTCAGCAGTTTTCAGGGGGCTGATTCACCCCTCCACTTT.

This clonotype was picked up many times. The rearrangement uses TRBV18 and TRBJ2-4, with TRBD2 as a possible D gene (5 bases). In germline, CDR1 is KGHSH, CDR2 LQKENI. The CDR3 is 15 residues long. The ends were cut back, 2 bases at V and 7 bases at J, with 15 bases in the middle. CDR3 loop: CASSPGVGDNNIQYF. The CDR3 nucleotides are TGTGCCAGCTCACCAGGAGTGGGAGACAATAACATTCAGTACTTC. Full variable domain (rest looked up from reference TRBV18 and TRBJ2-4): NAGVMQNPRHLVRRRGQEARLRCSPMKGHSHVYWYRQLPEEGLKFMVYLQKENIIDESGMPKERFSAEFPKEGPSILRIQQVVRGDSAAYFCASSPGVGDNNIQYFGAGTRLSVL.

This clonotype has a count of ten or more. The chain uses TRBV27 and TRBJ1-5; weak D call: TRBD1 (6 bases). Germline values: CDR1 MNHEY, CDR2 SMNVEV (reference sequence). There are 13 residues in the CDR3. V dropped 6 bases and J dropped 7 bases, with 13 bases sitting between them. CDR3 amino acids: CASSLGRGQPQHF. DNA for the CDR3: TGTGCCAGCAGCTTAGGCAGGGGACAGCCCCAGCATTTT.

This clonotype was counted between two and nine times. V and J are TRBV5-4 and TRBJ2-3; the D is unclear. CDR1 is SGHNT, CDR2 YYREEE, per germline (reference sequence). V lost 0 bases and J lost 5, with 7 bases in between. This CDR3 is 13 amino acids long. CDR3 nucleotide sequence: TGTGCCAGCAGCTTGGGGGCCCAAGATACGCAGTATTTT. Protein: CASSLGAQDTQYF.

This sequence joins TRBV2 and TRBJ2-1, with 14 nucleotides matching TRBD2. The length of the CDR3 is 20 residues. Germline lookup yields CDR1 SNHLY and CDR2 FYNNEI. With V trimmed by 4 bases and J by 1 base, 12 bases remained unmatched. Written as DNA, the CDR3 is TGTGCCAGCAGTGCATCGGGACTAGCGGGAGTAGGGTTTTCCTACAATGAGCAGTTCTTC. This sequence encodes CASSASGLAGVGFSYNEQFF.

The chain recombines TRBV20-1 with TRBJ2-5; a weak D match, TRBD1 (6 bases). V was pared by 2 bases and J by 0 bases, with 7 bases between. The CDR3 spans 13 residues. Germline loops: CDR1 DFQATT, CDR2 SNEGSKA (reference sequence). In DNA form, the CDR3 reads TGCAGTGCTAGAAGGGGGTACCAAGAGACCCAGTACTTC. This translates into CSARRGYQETQYF.

This clonotype was counted only a few times. V is TRBV11-3 and J is TRBJ1-4; D ambiguous. The CDR3 consists of 19 residues. Germline V gives CDR1 SGHNT, CDR2 YENEEA. The germline V and J ends were trimmed by 0 bases and 6 bases, with 23 bases remaining between them. The DNA for the CDR3 is TGTGCCAGCAGCTTAGATTTCTCCCTTTTCCGAGGGTCGGATGAAAAACTGTTTTTT. The encoded protein is CASSLDFSLFRGSDEKLFF.

The V call is TRBV18, the J call TRBJ2-7; a weak D match, TRBD2 (5 bases). The V end was cut by 6 bases, the J end by 3 bases, with 12 bases between. The CDR3 spans 13 residues. Germline V gene sequence: CDR1 KGHSH, CDR2 LQKENI. The CDR3 sequence: CASSDGIIYEQYF. The CDR3 DNA is TGTGCCAGCTCCGACGGGATAATCTACGAGCAGTACTTC.

V is TRBV28 and J is TRBJ2-7; weak D call: TRBD2 (6 bases). Germline CDR1 is MDHEN and CDR2 is SYDVKM. The V gene lost 1 base and the J gene lost 6 bases, with 16 bases spanning the gap. This CDR3 has 15 residues. DNA of the CDR3: TGTGCCAGCAGTTTATATGGACTATCCTCAACCGAGCAGTACTTC. Translation gives CASSLYGLSSTEQYF.

This clonotype was found a few times. CDR3 sequence reads: CASSYIGLNTGELFF. The CDR3 coding sequence is TGTGCCAGCAGTTACATAGGATTAAACACCGGGGAGCTGTTTTTT. The V and J genes are TRBV6-5 and TRBJ2-2; D is unresolved. With 2 bases removed from V and 2 bases from J, the gap between germline ends came to 9 bases. Germline CDR1 MNHEY, CDR2 SVGAGI. This CDR3 spans 15 amino acids.

This clonotype was counted many times. This chain connects TRBV12-3 or TRBV12-4 to TRBJ1-1, with a tentative D call TRBD1 (6 bases). The V end was cut by 5 bases, the J end by 4 bases, with 14 bases between. The CDR3 consists of 14 residues. In DNA form, the CDR3 reads TGTGCCAGCAGTAAGGGGGGCTTGGGCACTGAAGCTTTCTTT. It specifies CASSKGGLGTEAFF.

This clonotype was recorded a few times. The J gene is TRBJ1-1, the V gene TRBV5-4; 7 nucleotides align to TRBD1. The germline V gene has CDR1 SGHNT and CDR2 YYREEE (reference sequence). The CDR3 spans 17 residues. After removal of 4 bases from V and 5 bases from J, the junction contained 17 bases not matched to a gene. This CDR3 reads CASSLNSGLTGATEAFF. The CDR3 DNA reads TGTGCCAGCAGCCTGAACTCCGGGCTCACAGGGGCAACTGAAGCTTTCTTT.

This clonotype was observed at least ten times. The gene calls are TRBV20-1 and TRBJ2-1, with 8 bases matching TRBD2. V was clipped by 3 bases and J by 11 bases; unmatched bases: 12. The CDR3 covers 14 residues. CDR1 DFQATT and CDR2 SNEGSKA come from the germline V gene (reference sequence). The DNA of the CDR3 is TGCAGTGCTAGGGGATTCGAAGCGGGAGATAAGCAGTTCTTC. It encodes CSARGFEAGDKQFF.